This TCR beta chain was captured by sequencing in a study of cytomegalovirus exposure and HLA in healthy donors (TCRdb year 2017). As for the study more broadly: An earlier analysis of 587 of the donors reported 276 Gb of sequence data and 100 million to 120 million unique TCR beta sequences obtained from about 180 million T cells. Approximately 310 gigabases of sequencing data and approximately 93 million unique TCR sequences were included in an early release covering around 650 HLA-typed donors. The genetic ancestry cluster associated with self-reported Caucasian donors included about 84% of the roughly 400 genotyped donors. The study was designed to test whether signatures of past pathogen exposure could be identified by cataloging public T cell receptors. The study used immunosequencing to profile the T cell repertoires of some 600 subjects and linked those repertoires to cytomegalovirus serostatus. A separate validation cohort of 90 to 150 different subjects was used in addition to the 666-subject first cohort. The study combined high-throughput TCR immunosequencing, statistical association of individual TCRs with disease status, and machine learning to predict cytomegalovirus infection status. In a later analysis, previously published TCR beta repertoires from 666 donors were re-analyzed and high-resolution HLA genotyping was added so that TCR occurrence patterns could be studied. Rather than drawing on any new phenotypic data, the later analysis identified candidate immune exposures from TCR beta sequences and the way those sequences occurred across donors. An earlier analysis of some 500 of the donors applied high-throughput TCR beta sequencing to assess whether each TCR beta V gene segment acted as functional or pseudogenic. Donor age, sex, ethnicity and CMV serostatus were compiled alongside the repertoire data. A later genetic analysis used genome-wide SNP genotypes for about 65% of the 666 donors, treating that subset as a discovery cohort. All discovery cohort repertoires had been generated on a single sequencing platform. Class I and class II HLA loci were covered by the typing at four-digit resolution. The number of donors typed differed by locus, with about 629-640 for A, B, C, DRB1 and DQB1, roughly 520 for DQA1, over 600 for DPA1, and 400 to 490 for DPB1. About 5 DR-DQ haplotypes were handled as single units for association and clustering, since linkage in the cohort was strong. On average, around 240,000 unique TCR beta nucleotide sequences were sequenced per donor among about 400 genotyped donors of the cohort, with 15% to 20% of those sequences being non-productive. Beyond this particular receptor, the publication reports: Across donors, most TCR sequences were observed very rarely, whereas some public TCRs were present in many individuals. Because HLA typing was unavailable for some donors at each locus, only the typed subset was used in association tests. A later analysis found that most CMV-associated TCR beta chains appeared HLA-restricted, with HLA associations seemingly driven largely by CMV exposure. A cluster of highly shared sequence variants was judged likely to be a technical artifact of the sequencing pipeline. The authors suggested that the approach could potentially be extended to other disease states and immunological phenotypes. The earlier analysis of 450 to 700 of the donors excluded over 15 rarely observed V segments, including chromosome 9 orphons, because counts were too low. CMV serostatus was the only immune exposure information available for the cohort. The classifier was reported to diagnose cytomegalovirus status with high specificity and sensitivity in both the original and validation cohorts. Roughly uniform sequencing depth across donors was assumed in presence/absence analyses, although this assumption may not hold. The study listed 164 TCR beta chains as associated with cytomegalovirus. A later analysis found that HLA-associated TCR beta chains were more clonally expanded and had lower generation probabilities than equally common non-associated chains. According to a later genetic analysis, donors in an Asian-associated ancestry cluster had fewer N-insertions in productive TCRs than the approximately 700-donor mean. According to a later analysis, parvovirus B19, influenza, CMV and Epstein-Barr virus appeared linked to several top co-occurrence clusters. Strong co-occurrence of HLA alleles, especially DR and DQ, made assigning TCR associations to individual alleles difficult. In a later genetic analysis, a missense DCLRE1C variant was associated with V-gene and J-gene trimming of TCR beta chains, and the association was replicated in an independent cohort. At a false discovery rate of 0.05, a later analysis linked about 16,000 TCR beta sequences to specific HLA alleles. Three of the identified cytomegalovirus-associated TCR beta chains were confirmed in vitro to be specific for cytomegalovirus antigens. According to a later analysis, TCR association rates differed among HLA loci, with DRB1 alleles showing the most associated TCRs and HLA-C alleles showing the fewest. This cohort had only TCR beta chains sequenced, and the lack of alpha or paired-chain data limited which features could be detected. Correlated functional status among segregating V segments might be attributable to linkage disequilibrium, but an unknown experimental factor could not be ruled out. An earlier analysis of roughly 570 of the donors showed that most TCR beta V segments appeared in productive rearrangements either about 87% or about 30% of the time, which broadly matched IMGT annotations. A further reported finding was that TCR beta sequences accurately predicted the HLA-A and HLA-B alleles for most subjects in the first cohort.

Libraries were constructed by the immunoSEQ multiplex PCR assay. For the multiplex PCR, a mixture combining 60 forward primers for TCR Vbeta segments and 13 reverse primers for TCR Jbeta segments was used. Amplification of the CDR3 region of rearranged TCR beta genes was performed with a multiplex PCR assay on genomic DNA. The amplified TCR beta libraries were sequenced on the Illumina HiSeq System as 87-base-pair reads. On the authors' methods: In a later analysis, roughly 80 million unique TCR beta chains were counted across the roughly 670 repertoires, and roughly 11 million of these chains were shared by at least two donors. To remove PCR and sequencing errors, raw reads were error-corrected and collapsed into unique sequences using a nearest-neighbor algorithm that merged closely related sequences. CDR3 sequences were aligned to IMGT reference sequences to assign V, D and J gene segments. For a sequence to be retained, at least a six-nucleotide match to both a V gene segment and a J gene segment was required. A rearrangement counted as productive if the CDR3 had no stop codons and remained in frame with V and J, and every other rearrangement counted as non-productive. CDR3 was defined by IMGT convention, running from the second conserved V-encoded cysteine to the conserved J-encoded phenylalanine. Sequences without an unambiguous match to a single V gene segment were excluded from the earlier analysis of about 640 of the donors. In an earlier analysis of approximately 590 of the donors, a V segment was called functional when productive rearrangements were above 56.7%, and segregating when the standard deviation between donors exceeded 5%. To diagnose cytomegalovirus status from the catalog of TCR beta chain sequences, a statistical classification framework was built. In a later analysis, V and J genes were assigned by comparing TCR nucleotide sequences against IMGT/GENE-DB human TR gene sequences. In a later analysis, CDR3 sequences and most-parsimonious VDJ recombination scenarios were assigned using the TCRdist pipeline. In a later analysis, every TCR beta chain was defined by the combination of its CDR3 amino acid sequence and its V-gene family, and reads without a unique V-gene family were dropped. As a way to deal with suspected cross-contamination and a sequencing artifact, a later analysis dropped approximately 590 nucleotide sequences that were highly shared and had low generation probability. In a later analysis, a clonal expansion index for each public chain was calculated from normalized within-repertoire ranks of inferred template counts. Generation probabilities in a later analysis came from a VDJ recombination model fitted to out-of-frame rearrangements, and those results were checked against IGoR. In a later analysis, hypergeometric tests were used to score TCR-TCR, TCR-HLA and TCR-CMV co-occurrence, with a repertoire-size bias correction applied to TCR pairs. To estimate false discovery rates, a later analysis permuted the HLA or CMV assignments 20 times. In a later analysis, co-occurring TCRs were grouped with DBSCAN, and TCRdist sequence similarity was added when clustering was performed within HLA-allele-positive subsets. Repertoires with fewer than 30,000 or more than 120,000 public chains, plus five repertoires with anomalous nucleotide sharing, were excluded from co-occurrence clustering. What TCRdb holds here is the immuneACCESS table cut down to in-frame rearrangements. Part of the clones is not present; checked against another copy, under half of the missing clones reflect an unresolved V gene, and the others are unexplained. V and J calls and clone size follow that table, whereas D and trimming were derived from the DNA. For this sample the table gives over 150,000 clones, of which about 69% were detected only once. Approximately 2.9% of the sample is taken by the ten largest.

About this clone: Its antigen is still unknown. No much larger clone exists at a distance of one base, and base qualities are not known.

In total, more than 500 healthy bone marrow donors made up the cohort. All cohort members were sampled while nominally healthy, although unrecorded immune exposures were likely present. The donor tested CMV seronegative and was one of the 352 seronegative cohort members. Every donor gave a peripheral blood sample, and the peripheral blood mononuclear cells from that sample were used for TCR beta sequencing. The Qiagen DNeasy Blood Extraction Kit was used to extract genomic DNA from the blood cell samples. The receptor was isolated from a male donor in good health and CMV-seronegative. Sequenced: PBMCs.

CDR3 sequence: CASSKGHTNTEAFF. At the DNA level, the sequence is TGTGCCAGCAGCAAGGGACACACGAACACTGAAGCTTTCTTT. The sequence links TRBV7-2 to TRBJ1-1, and possibly TRBD1, on 6 matching bases. The CDR3 spans 14 residues, from the cysteine through the phenylalanine. Of the read, only the CDR3 DNA is kept; its 42 bases are in frame from base 1. Reading the germline V gene gives CDR1 SGHTA and CDR2 FQGNSA. A distance of 11 bases separates the germline ends of V and J, which lose 5 bases and 1 base respectively.